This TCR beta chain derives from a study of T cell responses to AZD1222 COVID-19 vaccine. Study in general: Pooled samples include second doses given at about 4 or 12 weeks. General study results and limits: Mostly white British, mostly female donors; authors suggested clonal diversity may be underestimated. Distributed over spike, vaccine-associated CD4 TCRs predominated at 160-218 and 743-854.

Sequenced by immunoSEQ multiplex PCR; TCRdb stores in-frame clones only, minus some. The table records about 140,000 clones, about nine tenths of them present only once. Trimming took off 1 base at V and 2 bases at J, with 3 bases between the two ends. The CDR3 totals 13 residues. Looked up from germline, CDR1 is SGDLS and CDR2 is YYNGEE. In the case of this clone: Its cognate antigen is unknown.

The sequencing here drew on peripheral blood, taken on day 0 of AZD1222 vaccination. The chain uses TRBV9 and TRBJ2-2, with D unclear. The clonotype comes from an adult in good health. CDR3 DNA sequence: TGTGCCAGCAGCGTAATTAACACCGGGGAGCTGTTTTTT. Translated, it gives CASSVINTGELFF. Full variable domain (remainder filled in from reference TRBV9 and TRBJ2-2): DSGVTQTPKHLITATGQRVTLRCSPRSGDLSVYWYQQSLDQGLQFLIQYYNGEERAKGNILERFSAQQFPDLHSELNLSSLELGDSALYFCASSVINTGELFFGEGSRLTVL.